The next 9 T cell receptor beta chains were all read from a single sample in a study of CXCR3-negative and CXCR3-positive naive CD8 T cells. UMI-labeled 5' RACE TRB cDNA libraries were prepared from the cells. TCRdb reprocessed the 5' RACE reads; each CDR3 protein has one entry and no DNA is given. The sample has approximately 45,000 distinct CDR3 sequences. Source material: memory CD8+ T cells from blood. The receptors here all came from a human donor in good health. Some clones in this sample may be carry-over from other donors' samples.

CDR3: CASMGANVLTF. This sequence joins TRBV7-9 and TRBJ2-6. The CDR3 length is 11 residues. Germline V gene lookup returns CDR1 SEHNR and CDR2 FQNEAQ (reference sequence).

The V call is TRBV27, the J call TRBJ2-7; absent DNA, TCRdb's TRBD1 call cannot be checked. The germline gives CDR1 MNHEY, CDR2 SMNVEV (reference sequence). This CDR3 contains 13 residues. The CDR3 protein is CAIAPQGSYEQYF.

This rearrangement joins TRBV12-3 or TRBV12-4 to TRBJ1-2; TCRdb outputs TRBD1, but without DNA this stays unchecked. The length of the CDR3 is 15 residues. The CDR3 is CASSLTGSGGSGYTF.

The chain joins TRBV29-1 to TRBJ2-7. CDR3 size: 12 residues. Germline CDR1 reads SQVTM; CDR2 reads ANQGSEA. CDR3 amino acids: CSVEGQAYEQYF.

The rearrangement links TRBV7-3 to TRBJ2-2; TCRdb proposes TRBD2, but this gene call is untestable without DNA. The CDR3 has 16 amino acids. From germline, CDR1 is SGHTA and CDR2 FQGTGA. The CDR3 spells CASSLTLAGNTGELFF.

The rearrangement joins TRBV28 to TRBJ2-1; absent DNA, TCRdb's TRBD2 call cannot be checked. This CDR3 has 15 residues. Germline CDR1 and CDR2: MDHEN and SYDVKM. The CDR3 sequence: CATSEYGEGYNEQFF.

The CDR3 here is CASSQEFGAGGLFTEAFF. The rearrangement joins TRBV4-2 to TRBJ1-1; TCRdb's D gene call, TRBD1, goes unchecked for lack of DNA. The CDR3 consists of 18 residues. In germline, CDR1 is LGHNA, CDR2 YNFKEQ.

The V and J genes are TRBV6-4 and TRBJ1-1; TCRdb calls TRBD1, which cannot be checked without DNA. The CDR3 runs 14 residues. The germline V gene encodes CDR1 MRHNA and CDR2 SNTAGT. The CDR3: CASSESGEDTEAFF.

The CDR3 sequence is CASSHPAPPADTQYF. The genes are TRBV14 and TRBJ2-3; TCRdb selects TRBD2, and the lack of DNA leaves this call unchecked. This CDR3 region has 15 residues. CDR1 SGHDN and CDR2 FVKESK come from the germline V gene.